This TCR beta chain was identified during a study of blood T cell repertoires in COVID-19. Ages ranged from about 18 to 89 years, with residence in about two dozen US areas. The CDR3 consists of 15 residues. Germline-derived CDR1 and CDR2 are GTSNPN and SVGIG (reference sequence). V was pared by 2 bases and J by 5 bases, with 9 bases of the junction left unmatched. TCRdb keeps only in-frame clones here, not all; method: immunoSEQ multiplex PCR. The data contain about 230,000 clones, 80% to 90% of them singletons. The rearrangement joins TRBV30 to TRBJ1-2; 9 nucleotides agree with TRBD1. The material sequenced was PBMCs or T cells enriched from blood (not recorded which). This clonotype was obtained from a woman aged 30 to 39 who had been exposed to COVID-19. In DNA, the CDR3 is TGTGCCTGGAGTAATCCGGGACAGGGTAGGTATGGCTACACCTTC. This sequence encodes CAWSNPGQGRYGYTF.